Described below is a single TCR beta chain sequence and its context. Germline V CDR1 and CDR2: LGHDT, YNNKEL (reference sequence). The ends lost 4 bases at V and 6 bases at J; junction bases unmatched: 5. This CDR3 contains 14 residues. The data were obtained in a study of blood T cell repertoires in COVID-19. Whole-study context: PBMCs, B-cell-depleted T cells, or T cells provided the cDNA or gDNA that made up the material.

Enrollees, roughly 18 to 89 years old, lived in roughly 24 US areas. Clinical history reported by participants formed the basis on which cohorts were assigned. In the study's own analysis: Nucleated cell counts were estimated from reference gene primer amplification. Only in-frame clones appear in the TCRdb table, and some are missing; sequencing was by immunoSEQ multiplex PCR. Clone size and the V and J calls come from that table; the DNA yielded D and trimming. The data hold about 140,000 clones, with approximately 87% observed a single time. The sequence was collected from a man between 45 and 60 years old in a cohort exposed to, infected with or recovered from COVID-19 (not recorded which). Sequencing used PBMCs or T cells enriched from blood (not recorded which). The chain uses TRBV3-1 (or the pseudogene TRBV3-2) and TRBJ2-3; 9 bases are shared with TRBD1. CDR3 bases: TGTGCCAGCAGCCGGGGACAGGGATCTGATACGCAGTATTTT. Translating gives CASSRGQGSDTQYF.